A single sample gave rise to the 15 T cell receptor beta chains below, sequenced in a study of response to subunit inactivated influenza vaccine. TCRdb re-analysed the RT-PCR reads in MiXCR, keeping a single row per CDR3 protein. The table includes about 650,000 distinct CDR3 sequences, 14% detected once. The starting material was PBMCs from blood, obtained 14 to 15 days before vaccination. All receptors come from a man in his fifties or sixties who received an inactivated influenza vaccine.

In the case of this clonotype: One end of the junction does not line up with germline, which may come from a read error. J is TRBJ2-7 and V is TRBV7-9; 7 nucleotides agree with TRBD2. Germline V gene sequence: CDR1 SEHNR, CDR2 FQNEAQ (reference sequence). The length of the CDR3 is 15 residues. This CDR3 reads CASILALRTREEQYF. For the CDR3, the DNA is TGTGCCAGCATCTTAGCCCTCCGGACTAGGGAAGAGCAGTACTTC.

This clonotype was counted at least ten times. The gene calls are TRBV4-2 and TRBJ1-1; D gene unclear. From germline, CDR1 is LGHNA and CDR2 YNFKEQ. Trimming pared 4 bases from V and 3 bases from J, leaving 12 bases between. The CDR3 runs to 14 residues. CDR3 region: CASSLPKADTEAFF. The CDR3 DNA sequence: TGTGCCAGCAGCCTCCCAAAGGCGGACACTGAAGCTTTCTTT.

The CDR3 nucleotides are TGCGCCAGCAGCCAAGATTCCGGGCGGGAGCAGTTCTTC. Residues: CASSQDSGREQFF. V is TRBV4-3 and J is TRBJ2-1; D remains unclear. Trimming shortened V by 0 bases and J by 10 bases, and 10 bases separated the two germline ends. CDR3 size: 13 residues. CDR1 is LGHNA and CDR2 is YSLEER in the germline V gene.

This clonotype was detected only a few times. The chain employs TRBV7-2 and TRBJ1-5, with 7 bases lining up with TRBD1. V was pared by 1 base and J by 7 bases, with 7 bases of the junction left unmatched. Per germline, CDR1 SGHTA and CDR2 FQGNSA. This CDR3 is 15 amino acids long. The CDR3 loop reads CASSLVGGADQPQHF. The CDR3 DNA sequence: TGTGCCAGCAGCTTAGTAGGGGGCGCGGACCAGCCCCAGCATTTT.

Remarks on this clonotype: This sequence may be a read error, since a much larger clone differs from it by one base. The V call is TRBV6-6, the J call TRBJ2-3; D is possibly TRBD2 (5 bases). V was shortened by 7 bases and J by 8 bases, with 16 bases between the two germline ends. CDR3 length equals 13 residues. In germline, CDR1 is MNHNY, CDR2 SVGAGI (reference sequence). CDR3 bases: TGTGCCAGCATCCCGCGGGCTGGCAGTACGCAGTATTTT. This translates into CASIPRAGSTQYF.

This clonotype was picked up a small number of times. This chain joins TRBV4-3 and TRBJ2-7; D unclear. V was cut by 4 bases and J by 0 bases, with 10 bases left in between. CDR3 size: 14 residues. Germline V gene data show CDR1 as LGHNA and CDR2 as YSLEER. For the CDR3, the DNA is TGCGCCAGCAGCCGACAAACTAACTCCTACGAGCAGTACTTC. Amino acids: CASSRQTNSYEQYF.

The chain recombines TRBV6-1 with TRBJ2-7; D gene uncertain. The CDR3 runs to 14 residues. V gave up 8 bases and J gave up 6 bases, with 20 bases separating them. Germline V CDR1 and CDR2: MNHNS, SASEGT. The CDR3 sequence: CASAKNQATSEQYF. The CDR3 DNA follows: TGTGCCAGCGCAAAAAATCAGGCCACCTCCGAGCAGTACTTC.

The table lists this clonotype with a few counts. V gene TRBV20-1 combines with J gene TRBJ2-3; TRBD2 matches at 14 bases. The CDR3 consists of 14 residues. Germline values: CDR1 DFQATT, CDR2 SNEGSKA (reference sequence). Trimming took 6 bases from V and 4 from J; bases not matched to a gene: 3. CDR3 in amino acids: CSAGLAGGPDTQYF. The CDR3 region has the DNA TGCAGTGCCGGACTAGCGGGAGGTCCAGATACGCAGTATTTT.

V and J are TRBV5-5 and TRBJ2-7; no definite D call. Per the germline V gene, CDR1 is SGHKS and CDR2 is YYEKEE (reference sequence). V dropped 3 bases and J dropped 3 bases, with 10 bases sitting between them. The CDR3 has 13 residues. The CDR3 loop reads CASSSVPLYEQYF. In nucleotides, the CDR3 is TGTGCCAGCAGCTCCGTCCCCCTCTACGAGCAGTACTTC.

This chain links TRBV5-4 with TRBJ2-1, with D perhaps TRBD1 (6 bases). The CDR3 loop spans 15 amino acids. V dropped 0 bases and J dropped 8 bases, with 15 bases sitting between them. From germline, CDR1 is SGHNT and CDR2 YYREEE (reference sequence). For the CDR3, the DNA is TGTGCCAGCAGCTTGGAAAAAGGGCAGGGGCATGAGCAGTTCTTC. Encoded protein: CASSLEKGQGHEQFF.

The chain uses TRBV27 and TRBJ2-2, with D hard to call. V lost 6 bases and J 4 bases, leaving 18 bases between the germline ends. Germline V gene lookup returns CDR1 MNHEY and CDR2 SMNVEV (reference sequence). The CDR3 is made up of 16 amino acids. The CDR3 region has the DNA TGTGCCAGCAGGGACGGAATTTTTCATGCCACCGGGGAGCTGTTTTTT. It specifies CASRDGIFHATGELFF.

This clonotype was counted many times. The rearrangement uses TRBV27 and TRBJ1-1, with 7 bases aligning to TRBD1. J was trimmed by 7 bases and V by 3 bases; bases with no gene match: 8. The CDR3 consists of 14 residues. Germline V gene sequence: CDR1 MNHEY, CDR2 SMNVEV (reference sequence). CDR3 coding DNA: TGTGCCAGCAGTTTCCGGGCAGGGGGTGGTGAAGCTTTCTTT. Residues: CASSFRAGGGEAFF.

This clonotype has more than one count but fewer than ten. The gene calls are TRBV6-2 or TRBV6-3 and TRBJ2-4; TRBD2 matches at 8 bases. This CDR3 is built from 15 residues. J was trimmed by 4 bases and V by 6 bases; bases with no gene match: 8. Germline V gene data show CDR1 as MNHEY and CDR2 as SVGEGT. The CDR3 sequence: CASRAGVVFKNIQYF. CDR3 nucleotide sequence: TGTGCCAGCAGAGCGGGAGTCGTGTTTAAAAACATTCAGTACTTC.

The DNA for the CDR3 is TGTGCCAGCAGTTTTGGCCGAGGGTCCAATCAGCCCCAGCATTTT. Translation gives CASSFGRGSNQPQHF. This chain joins TRBV28 and TRBJ1-5; no definite D call. The length of the CDR3 is 15 residues. V gave up 3 bases and J gave up 3 bases, with 12 bases separating them. In germline, CDR1 is MDHEN, CDR2 SYDVKM.

This clonotype showed up just a few times. V usage is TRBV5-1 and J usage is TRBJ2-3, with 11 bases fitting TRBD2. From germline, CDR1 is SGHRS and CDR2 YFSETQ. This CDR3 comprises 16 residues. The V gene end was trimmed by 0 bases and the J gene end by 2 bases; junction bases not matched to a gene: 2. CDR3 loop: CASSLVLAGATDTQYF. The CDR3 coding sequence is TGCGCCAGCAGCTTGGTACTAGCGGGGGCCACAGATACGCAGTATTTT.